The 8 T cell receptor beta chains given below trace back to one sample, sequenced in a study of T cell responses to AZD1222 COVID-19 vaccine. Assay used: immunoSEQ multiplex PCR; TCRdb lists only in-frame clones, some missing. The table lists 95,000 to 130,000 clones, about 86% of them singletons, with over 8.5% in the top ten. The sample in question was peripheral blood, obtained on day 0 of AZD1222 vaccination. The receptors come from an adult in good health.

The chain uses TRBV20-1 and TRBJ1-1; D not certain. The V gene lost 3 bases and the J gene lost 2 bases, with 10 bases spanning the gap. The germline V gene encodes CDR1 DFQATT and CDR2 SNEGSKA (reference sequence). This CDR3 has 13 residues. The CDR3 DNA reads TGCAGTGCTAGTAATTGGGGTAACACTGAAGCTTTCTTT. It encodes CSASNWGNTEAFF.

Note on this clone: This CDR3 fails to terminate in the conserved phenylalanine or tryptophan, so it likely reflects a read error. No DNA is shown, since the ends of the CDR3 on it are uncertain; the CDR3 is the one TCRdb lists. The CDR3 here is CASNVTPGIG. The chain employs TRBV6-5 and TRBJ1-2; TRBD1 is the table's D call, not checked against the DNA. Germline CDR1 is MNHEY and CDR2 is SVGAGI. The CDR3 spans 10 residues, counting both ends.

This clone was recorded a few times. V and J are TRBV28 and TRBJ1-1, with D unresolved. With 2 bases removed from V and 6 bases from J, the gap between germline ends came to 10 bases. This CDR3 has 13 amino acids. Per germline, CDR1 MDHEN and CDR2 SYDVKM. CDR3 loop: CASSLKAPPEAFF. The CDR3 coding sequence is TGTGCCAGCAGTTTAAAGGCCCCCCCTGAAGCTTTCTTT.

This rearrangement joins TRBV19 to TRBJ2-2; D is unclear. CDR3 length equals 15 residues. Germline CDR1 LNHDA, CDR2 SQIVND (reference sequence). Trimming stripped 7 bases from V and 2 bases from J, with 14 bases between. The CDR3 DNA follows: TGTGCCAGTACCCTCCGGACCCTAAACACCGGGGAGCTGTTTTTT. Encoded protein: CASTLRTLNTGELFF.

The rearrangement links TRBV6-6 to TRBJ2-5; D call uncertain. This CDR3 is built from 13 residues. V lost 2 bases and J lost 5, with 9 bases in between. CDR1 MNHNY and CDR2 SVGAGI come from the germline V gene (reference sequence). The CDR3 sequence is CASSYPNPETQYF. Written as DNA, the CDR3 is TGTGCCAGCAGTTACCCCAATCCGGAGACCCAGTACTTC.

This chain connects TRBV5-4 to TRBJ2-5, with 7 bases aligning to TRBD2. Germline V CDR1 and CDR2: SGHNT, YYREEE (reference sequence). The V and J ends lost 1 base and 5 bases, in that order; junction bases with no gene match: 2. The CDR3 contains 13 residues. The CDR3 spells CASSLKLAETQYF. DNA of the CDR3: TGTGCCAGCAGCTTGAAACTAGCGGAGACCCAGTACTTC.

The genes are TRBV28 and TRBJ1-1, with D possibly TRBD1 on 5 matching bases. Trimming took 6 bases from V and 1 from J, leaving 12 bases between them. This CDR3 is 14 amino acids long. Germline assignment: CDR1 MDHEN and CDR2 SYDVKM. CDR3 sequence reads: CASSWGGRNTEAFF. For the CDR3, the DNA is TGTGCCAGCAGCTGGGGGGGTAGGAACACTGAAGCTTTCTTT.

This chain connects TRBV12-3 or TRBV12-4 to TRBJ1-1; TRBD1 matches at 9 bases. J gave up 5 bases and V 5 bases, and 3 bases lay outside the gene matches. The CDR3 has 13 residues. The CDR3 here is CASSPDRGTEAFF. The CDR3 DNA reads TGTGCCAGCAGTCCAGACAGGGGGACTGAAGCTTTCTTT.